A single sample is the source of the 32 T cell receptor beta chains below, sequenced in a study of T-cell reconstitution after alpha-beta-depleted transplantation in children. A TCRbeta library incorporating unique molecular identifiers was prepared. From the PCR reads, TCRdb called clonotypes with MiXCR, one entry per CDR3 protein. The sample carries around 340,000 distinct CDR3 sequences, roughly 15% recorded once. Sample: PBMCs, taken from the stem cell graft. Source of these receptors: a human donor who donated a stem cell graft to a child with Fanconi anemia.

The V and J genes are TRBV7-2 and TRBJ1-1; the match to TRBD1 covers 7 bases. Looked up from germline, CDR1 is SGHTA and CDR2 is FQGNSA. The CDR3 covers 13 residues. Trimming removed 3 bases from V and 11 bases from J; junction bases left unmatched: 9. The CDR3 nucleotides are TGTGCCAGCAGCTTGACCAGGGGGGTCGGCGCTTTCTTT. Its translation: CASSLTRGVGAFF.

This clonotype has ten or more counts. V usage is TRBV20-1 and J usage is TRBJ2-1, with TRBD2 identical over 7 bases. Germline-derived CDR1 and CDR2 are DFQATT and SNEGSKA (reference sequence). The J segment lost 2 bases and the V segment lost 5 bases, leaving 6 bases of the junction unmatched. This CDR3 is built from 14 residues. The CDR3 nucleotides read TGCAGTGCTGCCCCGGGGGGTACCTACAATGAGCAGTTCTTC. Its protein product is CSAAPGGTYNEQFF.

The rearrangement uses TRBV5-1 and TRBJ2-1; the match to TRBD2 covers 10 bases. The trim removed 4 bases at V and 3 bases at J, leaving 4 bases unmatched. Germline loops: CDR1 SGHRS, CDR2 YFSETQ. This CDR3 is built from 15 residues. The CDR3 reads CASSKVAGGYNEQFF. The CDR3 region has the DNA TGCGCCAGCAGCAAAGTAGCGGGGGGCTACAATGAGCAGTTCTTC.

There are a few counts of this clonotype. The chain has TRBV6-1 and TRBJ1-2, with TRBD1 as a possible D gene (5 bases). Trimming took 5 bases from V and 4 from J, leaving 11 bases between them. This CDR3 has 13 amino acids. The germline CDR1 and CDR2 sequences are MNHNS and SASEGT. The CDR3 protein is CASSRETVYGYTF. CDR3 nucleotide sequence: TGTGCCAGCAGTCGCGAGACAGTCTATGGCTACACCTTC.

This rearrangement joins TRBV4-2 to TRBJ2-2; D remains unclear. The length of the CDR3 is 16 residues. CDR1 is LGHNA and CDR2 is YNFKEQ in the germline V gene. The V gene lost 0 bases and the J gene lost 0 bases, with 8 bases spanning the gap. CDR3 region: CASSQELLTNTGELFF. The DNA for the CDR3 is TGTGCCAGCAGCCAAGAGCTCCTTACGAACACCGGGGAGCTGTTTTTT.

The chain recombines TRBV2 with TRBJ2-5; tentatively, D is TRBD2 (5 bases). Trimming stripped 6 bases from V and 1 base from J, with 12 bases between. CDR1 and CDR2 from the germline V gene are SNHLY and FYNNEI. CDR3 size: 14 residues. The CDR3 loop is CASRAGLPQETQYF. CDR3 in DNA: TGTGCCAGCAGGGCTGGACTCCCCCAAGAGACCCAGTACTTC.

A few counts support this clonotype. This chain joins TRBV5-1 and TRBJ2-7, with D perhaps TRBD2 (6 bases). Germline loops: CDR1 SGHRS, CDR2 YFSETQ. The CDR3 is 15 amino acids. With 3 bases removed from V and 2 bases from J, the gap between germline ends came to 15 bases. The CDR3 coding sequence is TGCGCCAGCAGCTCGGCCGGGACGGGAGCCTACGAGCAGTACTTC. Its protein product is CASSSAGTGAYEQYF.

The table lists this clonotype with many counts. The chain employs TRBV29-1 and TRBJ1-2; D is unresolved. The CDR3 sequence is 13 residues long. The V gene lost 4 bases and the J gene lost 0 bases, with 9 bases spanning the gap. CDR1 SQVTM and CDR2 ANQGSEA come from the germline V gene. CDR3 DNA sequence: TGCAGCGTTGTTACGCCTCCTAACTATGGCTACACCTTC. Amino acid sequence: CSVVTPPNYGYTF.

The rearrangement joins TRBV2 to TRBJ2-3; the D gene could be TRBD1 or TRBD2 (5 bases each). V was pared by 1 base and J by 0 bases, with 11 bases between. Germline loops: CDR1 SNHLY, CDR2 FYNNEI. The CDR3 runs to 16 residues. The CDR3: CASSEGGRESTDTQYF. Here the CDR3 DNA reads TGTGCCAGCAGTGAAGGGGGCAGGGAGAGCACAGATACGCAGTATTTT.

This clonotype was observed a handful of times. V and J are TRBV10-3 and TRBJ2-1; D might be TRBD2 (6 bases). CDR1 is ENHRY, CDR2 SYGVKD, per germline. Trimming shortened V by 5 bases and J by 7 bases, and 15 bases separated the two germline ends. This CDR3 contains 14 residues. The CDR3: CAISPGEPGNEQFF. The CDR3 DNA follows: TGTGCCATCAGTCCGGGGGAGCCGGGGAATGAGCAGTTCTTC.

This clonotype turned up a few times. This chain uses TRBV19 with TRBJ2-1; perhaps TRBD2 as D (7 bases). The CDR3 totals 15 residues. V lost 3 bases and J 9 bases, leaving 18 bases between the germline ends. Germline CDR1 and CDR2: LNHDA and SQIVND (reference sequence). The CDR3 loop reads CASSMIGGQEGEQFF. In nucleotides, the CDR3 is TGTGCCAGTAGTATGATCGGGGGGCAGGAAGGTGAGCAGTTCTTC.

In its sample, this clonotype was seen a few times. This chain links TRBV30 with TRBJ1-2; perhaps TRBD1 as D (5 bases). Germline CDR1 and CDR2: GTSNPN and SVGIG (reference sequence). The length of the CDR3 is 13 residues. Trimming left V 4 bases short and J 8 bases short, with 17 bases between. CDR3 DNA: TGTGCCTGGACCCTAACAGGTCCTCGGGGCTACACCTTC. This sequence encodes CAWTLTGPRGYTF.

This clonotype has a handful of counts. This chain joins TRBV27 and TRBJ1-1, with D uncertain. CDR3 size: 14 residues. The V end was cut by 4 bases, the J end by 1 base, with 10 bases between. Germline V CDR1 and CDR2: MNHEY, SMNVEV (reference sequence). The CDR3 sequence is CASSSRVPNTEAFF. DNA of the CDR3: TGTGCCAGCAGTTCACGAGTCCCGAACACTGAAGCTTTCTTT.

This clonotype was detected ten times or more. The chain has TRBV7-2 and TRBJ2-1; 9 bases fit TRBD1. The germline V gene encodes CDR1 SGHTA and CDR2 FQGNSA. After removal of 1 base from V and 4 bases from J, the junction contained 2 bases not matched to a gene. This CDR3 has 15 residues. In DNA, the CDR3 is TGTGCCAGCAGCTTAGGGACAGGGGTGTACAATGAGCAGTTCTTC. It encodes CASSLGTGVYNEQFF.

This clonotype appeared many times. V is TRBV5-1 and J is TRBJ2-2; the D is unclear. Germline V gene lookup returns CDR1 SGHRS and CDR2 YFSETQ. V was trimmed by 5 bases and J by 0 bases, leaving 8 bases between them. The CDR3 sequence is 14 residues long. Here the CDR3 reads CASSVKPNTGELFF. Written as DNA, the CDR3 is TGCGCCAGCAGTGTTAAACCGAACACCGGGGAGCTGTTTTTT.

The genes are TRBV12-3 or TRBV12-4 and TRBJ1-5; 9 bases match TRBD1. V shed 6 bases and J 1 base; nucleotides not matched to a gene: 4. This CDR3 comprises 15 residues. The CDR3 DNA reads TGTGCCAGCAGCCGCGACAGGGGGAGCAATCAGCCCCAGCATTTT. This gives the protein CASSRDRGSNQPQHF.

This clonotype was picked up many times. V usage is TRBV29-1 and J usage is TRBJ1-1; possible D gene TRBD1, 5 bases. The CDR3 sequence is 12 residues long. Trimming removed 6 bases from V and 3 bases from J, with 11 bases in between. Looked up from germline, CDR1 is SQVTM and CDR2 is ANQGSEA. CDR3: CSVGASHTEAFF. CDR3 in DNA: TGCAGCGTCGGGGCCAGCCACACTGAAGCTTTCTTT.

The chain uses TRBV15 and TRBJ1-6; no clear D. Germline V CDR1 and CDR2: LNHNV, YYDKDF (reference sequence). The ends were cut back, 0 bases at V and 11 bases at J, with 5 bases in the middle. The CDR3 consists of 12 residues. Here the CDR3 DNA reads TGTGCCACCAGCAGAGAGGCTACACCCCTCCACTTT. It is translated as CATSREATPLHF.

The chain joins TRBV6-4 to TRBJ1-1; D perhaps matches TRBD1 (5 bases). In germline, CDR1 is MRHNA, CDR2 SNTAGT. The CDR3 length is 14 residues. The ends were cut back, 6 bases at V and 5 bases at J, with 16 bases in the middle. CDR3 sequence: CASSVRGGMTEAFF. The CDR3 region has the DNA TGTGCCAGCAGCGTCCGGGGGGGGATGACTGAAGCTTTCTTT.

The V call is TRBV7-9, the J call TRBJ2-5; D call uncertain. Germline values: CDR1 SEHNR, CDR2 FQNEAQ (reference sequence). This CDR3 has 16 residues. The V end lost 1 base, the J end lost 1 base, and 13 bases lay between the germline ends. DNA for the CDR3: TGTGCCAGCAGCTTAGGGGCAGTTTTTATCCAAGAGACCCAGTACTTC. Translated: CASSLGAVFIQETQYF.

This chain joins TRBV7-8 and TRBJ1-4, with TRBD1 matching over 8 bases. The J segment lost 7 bases and the V segment lost 5 bases, leaving 3 bases of the junction unmatched. Germline V gene lookup returns CDR1 SGHVS and CDR2 FQNEAQ. The CDR3 has 13 residues. CDR3 residues: CASSTDRGEKLFF. The CDR3 DNA is TGTGCCAGCAGCACAGACAGGGGTGAAAAACTGTTTTTT.

J is TRBJ2-2 and V is TRBV4-3, with 7 bases lining up with TRBD2. The CDR3 spans 16 residues. Germline V lookup: CDR1 LGHNA, CDR2 YSLEER. Germline trimming cut 0 bases from V and 4 bases from J; bases unmatched to any gene: 5. This CDR3 is CASSQDAREGTGELFF. The CDR3 DNA is TGCGCCAGCAGCCAAGACGCCAGGGAGGGCACCGGGGAGCTGTTTTTT.

V gene TRBV5-6 combines with J gene TRBJ1-1, with a weak D call TRBD1 (5 bases). CDR1 and CDR2 (germline): SGHDT, YYEEEE. The CDR3 consists of 18 residues. Deletions cut 0 bases from V and 4 bases from J, with 22 bases between. The CDR3 protein is CASSLARRFQEGITEAFF. The CDR3 nucleotides read TGTGCCAGCAGCTTGGCCCGGCGTTTCCAAGAGGGGATCACTGAAGCTTTCTTT.

Worth noting for this clonotype: A read error may be the cause here, since a much bigger clone is one base away. This chain uses TRBV7-2 with TRBJ2-1; 8 nucleotides align to TRBD2. Trimming took 5 bases from V and 10 from J; bases not matched to a gene: 4. Germline CDR1 SGHTA, CDR2 FQGNSA. The CDR3 totals 12 residues. The CDR3 loop reads CASSLRTSEQFF. The CDR3 DNA reads as TGTGCCAGCAGCCTCCGGACTAGCGAGCAGTTCTTC.

This clonotype has ten or more counts. The chain links TRBV10-2 to TRBJ2-5; unclear D gene. V was cut by 6 bases and J by 2 bases, with 7 bases left in between. This CDR3 has 12 residues. Germline CDR1 reads WSHSY; CDR2 reads SAAADI. CDR3 protein: CASRDGQETQYF. The CDR3 region has the DNA TGCGCCAGCAGGGACGGACAAGAGACCCAGTACTTC.

The rearrangement joins TRBV27 to TRBJ2-2; D not resolved. Trimming pared 3 bases from V and 8 bases from J, leaving 10 bases between. This CDR3 contains 13 residues. The germline V gene encodes CDR1 MNHEY and CDR2 SMNVEV (reference sequence). The CDR3 here is CASSFPPRGELFF. CDR3 DNA: TGTGCCAGCAGTTTTCCGCCCAGGGGGGAGCTGTTTTTT.

This clonotype was observed a handful of times. The genes are TRBV7-9 and TRBJ2-2, with a weak D call TRBD2 (7 bases). Germline values: CDR1 SEHNR, CDR2 FQNEAQ (reference sequence). The CDR3 length is 15 residues. Trimming left V 8 bases short and J 4 bases short, with 17 bases between. The CDR3 DNA reads TGTGCCAGCGGCCCGACCGGGGGGCTCACCGGGGAGCTGTTTTTT. It translates to CASGPTGGLTGELFF.

V and J are TRBV11-2 and TRBJ1-1; TRBD1 is a possible D gene (6 bases). There are 11 residues in the CDR3. Trimming stripped 2 bases from V and 11 bases from J, with 9 bases between. Germline loops: CDR1 SGHAT, CDR2 FQNNGV. CDR3 protein: CASSLSGDAFF. CDR3 sequence (DNA): TGTGCCAGCAGCTTATCAGGGGACGCTTTCTTT.

This clonotype has at least ten counts. V gene TRBV29-1 combines with J gene TRBJ2-1; possible D gene TRBD2, 5 bases. From germline, CDR1 is SQVTM and CDR2 ANQGSEA. This CDR3 region has 13 residues. V was pared by 7 bases and J by 6 bases, with 16 bases between. The chain's CDR3 is CSASVIGGNEQFF. The CDR3 nucleotides read TGCAGCGCGTCGGTAATCGGAGGCAATGAGCAGTTCTTC.

The V and J genes are TRBV29-1 and TRBJ2-2; D unresolved. Germline V gene data show CDR1 as SQVTM and CDR2 as ANQGSEA. The CDR3 spans 14 residues. The V end lost 3 bases, the J end lost 3 bases, and 11 bases lay between the germline ends. The CDR3 coding sequence is TGCAGCGTTGAGGCAGGTGGACACACCGGGGAGCTGTTTTTT. This gives the protein CSVEAGGHTGELFF.

This clonotype was detected a few times. This chain links TRBV6-5 with TRBJ1-2; D is ambiguous. The CDR3 totals 13 residues. Trimming shortened V by 4 bases and J by 2 bases, and 8 bases separated the two germline ends. Germline CDR1 MNHEY, CDR2 SVGAGI. CDR3 nucleotides: TGTGCCAGCAGTTTTCTACGGAACTATGGCTACACCTTC. Protein: CASSFLRNYGYTF.

This clonotype was picked up a small number of times. V usage is TRBV20-1 and J usage is TRBJ2-7; 7 nucleotides line up with TRBD1. V trimming: 3 bases; J trimming: 0 bases; junction bases outside the gene matches: 2. From germline, CDR1 is DFQATT and CDR2 SNEGSKA (reference sequence). The CDR3 runs 13 residues. CDR3 amino acids: CSASGDSSYEQYF. The CDR3 nucleotides are TGCAGTGCTAGCGGGGACAGCTCCTACGAGCAGTACTTC.